These 4 T cell receptor beta chains were all obtained from the same sample, sequenced in a study of T cell responses to AZD1222 COVID-19 vaccine. Here immunoSEQ multiplex PCR was the method, and the copy in TCRdb shows in-frame clones only, minus some. Among 90,000 to 150,000 clones listed, 80% to 90% were seen once. This specimen consisted of peripheral blood, obtained on day 0 of AZD1222 vaccination. These receptor sequences come from an adult in good health.

The chain couples TRBV10-3 to TRBJ2-3, with 7 bases aligning to TRBD2. The germline gives CDR1 ENHRY, CDR2 SYGVKD. The length of the CDR3 is 16 residues. Trimming took 8 bases from V and 0 from J; bases not matched to a gene: 11. CDR3 sequence: CAIWEGTYTSTDTQYF. CDR3 DNA sequence: TGTGCCATCTGGGAGGGGACTTATACTAGCACAGATACGCAGTATTTT.

This chain uses TRBV5-1 with TRBJ2-1; 11 positions agree with TRBD2. CDR1 SGHRS and CDR2 YFSETQ come from the germline V gene. The junction had 14 bases not matched to a gene; V was cut back by 4 bases and J by 8 bases. The CDR3 runs 17 residues. The CDR3 is CASSLGALAGGHDEQFF. The CDR3, as DNA: TGCGCCAGCAGCCTAGGGGCGTTAGCGGGGGGGCATGATGAGCAGTTCTTC.

The genes are TRBV7-9 and TRBJ1-1, with D perhaps TRBD1 (5 bases). Trimming left V 3 bases short and J 11 bases short, with 10 bases between. The CDR3 contains 11 residues. Germline CDR1 and CDR2: SEHNR and FQNEAQ (reference sequence). The CDR3 DNA sequence: TGTGCCAGCAGCTTGGGGGTCTTGGCTTTCTTT. This sequence encodes CASSLGVLAFF.

With respect to this clone: Other nucleotide sequences from this sample produce the same CDR3. The chain combines TRBV5-1 with TRBJ1-1; D uncertain. Germline CDR1 and CDR2: SGHRS and YFSETQ. The CDR3 covers 13 residues. V was trimmed by 2 bases and J by 1 base, leaving 6 bases between them. CDR3 in DNA: TGCGCCAGCAGCTTAACAGAGAACACTGAAGCTTTCTTT. It specifies CASSLTENTEAFF.